These 15 T cell receptor beta chains originate from one sample sequenced in a study of cytomegalovirus exposure and HLA in healthy donors. 13 Jbeta primers and 60 Vbeta primers were used for the PCR. Measured with immunoSEQ multiplex PCR; TCRdb has only the in-frame clones, and not every one. This table holds under 150,000 clones, roughly 70% found once. Material: PBMCs. These receptors were taken from a man aged 18 to 35 in good health and CMV-seropositive.

The chain is built from TRBV27 and TRBJ1-2; 7 bases line up with TRBD1. Germline CDR1 is MNHEY and CDR2 is SMNVEV (reference sequence). The CDR3 is 13 residues long. V gave up 6 bases and J gave up 7 bases; unmatched junction bases: 8. The CDR3 coding sequence is TGTGCCAGCAGAAGTACCGGGACAGTTGGCTACACCTTC. Translating gives CASRSTGTVGYTF.

The chain is built from TRBV4-1 and TRBJ1-2; 9 bases align to TRBD1. CDR3 length equals 15 residues. Unmatched junction bases numbered 4, after V lost 2 bases and J lost 3 bases. Per germline, CDR1 MGHRA and CDR2 YSYEKL. CDR3 sequence (DNA): TGCGCCAGCAGCCAACCGACAGGGGGGGACTATGGCTACACCTTC. The encoded protein is CASSQPTGGDYGYTF.

The chain carries TRBV5-1 and TRBJ1-4, with 12 bases identical to TRBD1. Germline-derived CDR1 and CDR2 are SGHRS and YFSETQ. Trimming cost V 3 bases and J 4 bases; bases outside gene matches: 10. This CDR3 contains 18 residues. The CDR3, as DNA: TGCGCCAGCAGCTCCCACCGGGACAGGGGGCACAATAATGAAAAACTGTTTTTT. Its translation is CASSSHRDRGHNNEKLFF.

This clone has a handful of counts. V and J are TRBV21-1 and TRBJ2-4; the table names TRBD2, a call not compared with the DNA. TRBV21-1 counts as a pseudogene. This CDR3 region has 18 residues. The CDR3 sequence is CASSPPTSGGLAKNIQYF. CDR3 coding DNA: TGTGCCAGCAGCCCTCCGACTAGCGGGGGGTTAGCCAAAAACATTCAGTACTTC.

The chain uses TRBV10-1 and TRBJ1-2; TRBD1 matches at 7 bases. After removal of 11 bases from V and 2 bases from J, the junction contained 14 bases not matched to a gene. The length of the CDR3 is 15 residues. Germline V gene data show CDR1 as WNHNN and CDR2 as SYGVQD (reference sequence). CDR3 in DNA: TGCGCCCCCCCGTTGGGACAGAAGCAAAACTATGGCTACACCTTC. This encodes CAPPLGQKQNYGYTF.

The chain couples TRBV28 to TRBJ2-7; D is possibly TRBD2 (6 bases). The CDR3 totals 14 residues. The V gene's germline CDR1 is MDHEN and CDR2 SYDVKM. V dropped 8 bases and J dropped 1 base, with 15 bases sitting between them. The CDR3 protein is CASVTQGGSYEQYF. The CDR3 DNA follows: TGTGCCAGCGTTACTCAGGGAGGTTCCTACGAGCAGTACTTC.

The V and J genes are TRBV14 and TRBJ2-2, with 7 bases matching TRBD2. The germline gives CDR1 SGHDN, CDR2 FVKESK. Trimming at V came to 4 bases and at J to 7 bases, leaving 24 bases not matched to a gene. There are 20 residues in the CDR3. The CDR3: CASSPPTFGLAERGHGELFF. The DNA of the CDR3 is TGTGCCAGCAGCCCCCCGACGTTTGGTCTAGCGGAAAGAGGGCACGGGGAGCTGTTTTTT.

This sequence joins TRBV6-5 and TRBJ1-2; unclear D gene. This CDR3 region has 14 residues. Trimming cost V 5 bases and J 8 bases, with 18 bases left between them. Germline V CDR1 and CDR2: MNHEY, SVGAGI. CDR3 nucleotides: TGTGCCAGCAGTAAAACCCCATTAAAACGGGGCTACACCTTC. Translated: CASSKTPLKRGYTF.

This clone was recorded many times. This rearrangement joins TRBV7-2 to TRBJ2-5, with 9 bases lining up with TRBD1. Germline CDR1 reads SGHTA; CDR2 reads FQGNSA. Losses at the gene ends were 5 bases for V and 4 bases for J; bases not matched to a gene: 5. The CDR3 runs 14 residues. CDR3 protein: CASSQDRGGETQYF. DNA of the CDR3: TGTGCCAGCAGCCAGGACAGGGGAGGAGAGACCCAGTACTTC.

The J gene is TRBJ2-7, the V gene TRBV6-5; 11 nucleotides agree with TRBD1. Germline-derived CDR1 and CDR2 are MNHEY and SVGAGI. The CDR3 consists of 15 residues. The J segment lost 3 bases and the V segment lost 6 bases, leaving 7 bases of the junction unmatched. CDR3 protein: CASSKGDRGNYEQYF. For the CDR3, the DNA is TGTGCCAGCAGCAAAGGGGACAGGGGGAACTACGAGCAGTACTTC.

The chain joins TRBV5-1 to TRBJ1-2, with TRBD1 matching 8 bases. The germline gives CDR1 SGHRS, CDR2 YFSETQ. Trimming took 4 bases from V and 8 from J; bases not matched to a gene: 10. This CDR3 comprises 14 residues. The CDR3 sequence: CASSLQGAWVGYTF. The CDR3, as DNA: TGCGCCAGCAGCCTCCAGGGGGCGTGGGTAGGCTACACCTTC.

This clone was found a few times. The J gene is TRBJ1-1, the V gene TRBV19; 11 nucleotides align to TRBD1. V lost 1 base, J lost 1 base, and 8 bases stayed unmatched. There are 18 residues in the CDR3. CDR1 is LNHDA, CDR2 SQIVND, per germline (reference sequence). CDR3 nucleotide sequence: TGTGCCAGTAGTATAGGAGACGGGACAGGGGGAGAGAACACTGAAGCTTTCTTT. Translated: CASSIGDGTGGENTEAFF.

This clone was detected a few times. CDR3 nucleotides: TGTGCCAGCAGCCTGGACAGGGGATGGTATCAGCCCCAGCATTTT. Protein: CASSLDRGWYQPQHF. The rearrangement joins TRBV5-5 to TRBJ1-5; 9 bases line up with TRBD1. There are 15 residues in the CDR3. Germline CDR1 is SGHKS and CDR2 is YYEKEE (reference sequence). V shed 4 bases and J 5 bases; nucleotides not matched to a gene: 7.

This clone turned up a few times. The V and J genes are TRBV7-9 and TRBJ2-3; D may be TRBD2 (7 bases). The CDR3 covers 18 residues. V lost 3 bases to trimming and J lost 0 bases, with 19 bases between them. Germline CDR1 and CDR2: SEHNR and FQNEAQ (reference sequence). Here the CDR3 reads CASSLGGSGTYSTDTQYF. CDR3 nucleotide sequence: TGTGCCAGCAGCTTGGGGGGGTCGGGGACATATAGCACAGATACGCAGTATTTT.

The CDR3 loop is CASSPLLLAGGADTQYF. The CDR3 coding sequence is TGTGCCAGCAGTCCCCTATTGCTAGCGGGGGGGGCAGATACGCAGTATTTT. The gene calls are TRBV28 and TRBJ2-3; TRBD2 aligns across 12 bases. The CDR3 loop spans 17 amino acids. Germline CDR1 reads MDHEN; CDR2 reads SYDVKM. J lost 4 bases, V lost 5 bases, and 10 bases had no gene match. Full variable domain (remainder filled in from reference TRBV28 and TRBJ2-3): DVKVTQSSRYLVKRTGEKVFLECVQDMDHENMFWYRQDPGLGLRLIYFSYDVKMKEKGDIPEGYSVSREKKERFSLILESASTNQTSMYLCASSPLLLAGGADTQYFGPGTRLTVL.